The rows below give T cell receptor beta chains drawn from one sample of a study of T-cell reconstitution after alpha-beta-depleted transplantation in children. TCRdb independently ran MiXCR on the PCR reads; one entry per CDR3 protein. There are about 540,000 distinct CDR3 sequences in the sample; approximately 20% occur only once, and roughly 3.3% lies in the top ten. Sample: PBMCs from the stem cell graft donor, taken from the stem cell graft. Every receptor here comes from a human donor who donated a stem cell graft to a child with acute lymphoblastic leukemia. Both conserved end residues are trimmed from each CDR3. The order of the fields is CDR3 length, J gene, V gene, D gene, CDR3 protein. The D gene is left open where the match is weak.

>12|TRBJ2-7|TRBV5-1|NA
ASSGQQLTYEQY
>15|TRBJ2-2|TRBV3-1|TRBD2
ASSHLLLAGVTGELF
>13|TRBJ2-1|TRBV12-3/TRBV12-4|NA
ASSHRDSPYNEQF
>12|TRBJ2-3|TRBV7-9|NA
ASSLAGSADTQY
>16|TRBJ1-2|TRBV10-3|TRBD1
AISETLGKKTGNYGYT
>14|TRBJ2-7|TRBV6-5|NA
ASSYGWSEALYEQY
>11|TRBJ1-6|TRBV20-1|NA
SARGVHNSPLH
>13|TRBJ2-2|TRBV12-3/TRBV12-4|NA
ASSLGDTRTGELF
>12|TRBJ2-7|TRBV7-8|NA
ASSSPGHLYEQY
>13|TRBJ2-7|TRBV12-3/TRBV12-4|NA
ASSLYRERPYEQY
>11|TRBJ2-7|TRBV4-1|NA
ASSQGQVDEQY
>16|TRBJ2-5|TRBV5-1|TRBD2
ASSLALAGVPLKETQY
>13|TRBJ2-3|TRBV29-1|NA
SVLRSGTSTDTQY
>12|TRBJ1-5|TRBV27|NA
ASSSTAPREPQH
>12|TRBJ2-7|TRBV2|TRBD2
AGRASGLSYEQY
>14|TRBJ1-2|TRBV4-1|TRBD1
ASSQAPTDRAYGYT